This note documents a single T cell receptor (beta chain) sequence. Its specificity is unknown. V was cut by 8 bases and J by 6 bases, with 14 bases left in between. CDR1 is SEHNR and CDR2 is FQNEAQ in the germline V gene (reference sequence). CDR3 length equals 13 residues. The assay was immunoSEQ multiplex PCR, and TCRdb's table has in-frame clones only and misses some. This sample has approximately 120,000 clones, with about 91% found just once. The sample comes from a study of cytomegalovirus exposure and HLA in healthy donors. Notes on the study in general: Reported results showed that the classifier diagnosed cytomegalovirus status with high specificity and sensitivity. The tendency of first-cohort TCR clusters to co-occur in the 120 or so validation repertoires was the finding of a later analysis. Overall, under 200 TCR beta chains were annotated as cytomegalovirus-associated.

The V and J genes are TRBV7-9 and TRBJ1-5, with D possibly being TRBD1 (5 bases). This receptor was obtained from a woman younger than 30 in good health and CMV-seronegative. The sample comprised PBMCs. The CDR3 sequence: CASQGRALQPQHF. As DNA, the CDR3 is TGTGCCAGCCAGGGAAGGGCCCTTCAGCCCCAGCATTTT.